The 19 T cell receptor beta chains listed next were all sequenced from one sample in a study of T cell responses to AZD1222 COVID-19 vaccine. Clones were read by immunoSEQ multiplex PCR, and TCRdb kept only the in-frame ones, dropping some. The sample lists around 110,000 clones, roughly 93% occurring once. Material: peripheral blood, obtained on day 0 of AZD1222 vaccination. Receptors originate from an adult in good health.

The chain is built from TRBV7-9 and TRBJ2-7, with D maybe TRBD2 (6 bases). CDR3 length: 18 amino acids. Per the germline V gene, CDR1 is SEHNR and CDR2 is FQNEAQ (reference sequence). Trimming left V 5 bases short and J 1 base short, with 24 bases between. CDR3 coding DNA: TGTGCCAGCAGCCTAGGGCCGGGAGTAAGCGAGACTTCCTACGAGCAGTACTTC. Amino acids: CASSLGPGVSETSYEQYF.

The J gene is TRBJ1-2, the V gene TRBV6-5, with D perhaps matching TRBD1 (5 bases). The CDR3 extends over 15 amino acids. V shed 2 bases and J shed 4 bases, with 14 bases lying between them. Germline CDR1 and CDR2: MNHEY and SVGAGI. The chain's CDR3 is CASSYERGRGYGYTF. As DNA, the CDR3 is TGTGCCAGCAGTTACGAGCGGGGACGAGGCTATGGCTACACCTTC.

This clone has just one count. The chain joins TRBV2 to TRBJ2-3; the match to TRBD2 covers 8 bases. Germline V lookup: CDR1 SNHLY, CDR2 FYNNEI. The J segment lost 0 bases and the V segment lost 5 bases, leaving 10 bases of the junction unmatched. This CDR3 is 17 amino acids long. In nucleotides, the CDR3 is TGTGCCAGCAGTCTGTCCGGGACTAGACCTAGCACAGATACGCAGTATTTT. Amino acid sequence: CASSLSGTRPSTDTQYF.

V usage is TRBV2 and J usage is TRBJ1-5; D is possibly TRBD1 (5 bases). Per the germline V gene, CDR1 is SNHLY and CDR2 is FYNNEI. CDR3 size: 15 residues. V lost 9 bases to trimming and J lost 4 bases, with 19 bases between them. CDR3 DNA: TGTGCCAGTGCAGTATCTGGGACTCGGAATCAGCCCCAGCATTTT. This sequence encodes CASAVSGTRNQPQHF.

The rearrangement joins TRBV18 to TRBJ2-7, with D perhaps matching TRBD2 (6 bases). V lost 2 bases and J 3 bases, leaving 11 bases between the germline ends. Germline CDR1 KGHSH, CDR2 LQKENI. The CDR3 is 14 residues long. CDR3 residues: CASSPTNSGYEQYF. CDR3 sequence (DNA): TGTGCCAGCTCACCAACAAATAGCGGCTACGAGCAGTACTTC. Drawing the rest from reference TRBV18 and TRBJ2-7, the complete variable domain is NAGVMQNPRHLVRRRGQEARLRCSPMKGHSHVYWYRQLPEEGLKFMVYLQKENIIDESGMPKERFSAEFPKEGPSILRIQQVVRGDSAAYFCASSPTNSGYEQYFGPGTRLTVT.

The chain carries TRBV19 and TRBJ1-6, with 9 nucleotides matching TRBD1. The CDR3 contains 17 residues. The germline gives CDR1 LNHDA, CDR2 SQIVND (reference sequence). With V trimmed by 6 bases and J by 9 bases, 15 bases remained unmatched. CDR3 in amino acids: CASRPGQGPPGGSPLHF. The DNA of the CDR3 is TGTGCCAGTAGGCCGGGACAGGGTCCACCCGGGGGTTCACCCCTCCACTTT.

The chain carries TRBV5-1 and TRBJ2-3, with D perhaps matching TRBD1 (6 bases). With 0 bases removed from V and 2 bases from J, the gap between germline ends came to 10 bases. The CDR3 extends over 15 amino acids. Germline assignment: CDR1 SGHRS and CDR2 YFSETQ. The CDR3 coding sequence is TGCGCCAGCAGCTTGGGGGGGCTACTCACAGATACGCAGTATTTT. It encodes CASSLGGLLTDTQYF.

The chain employs TRBV6-1 and TRBJ2-1; D is unresolved. Trimming removed 2 bases from V and 2 bases from J, with 13 bases in between. The CDR3 is made up of 16 amino acids. Looked up from germline, CDR1 is MNHNS and CDR2 is SASEGT. The CDR3 spells CASSESGFMTYNEQFF. In DNA form, the CDR3 reads TGTGCCAGCAGTGAATCCGGGTTTATGACCTACAATGAGCAGTTCTTC.

The chain employs TRBV7-9 and TRBJ1-5; D is unresolved. Trimming removed 1 base from V and 3 bases from J, with 10 bases in between. The CDR3 is made up of 15 amino acids. Germline values: CDR1 SEHNR, CDR2 FQNEAQ (reference sequence). In DNA, the CDR3 is TGTGCCAGCAGCTTAGGTGAGATAATCAATCAGCCCCAGCATTTT. This gives the protein CASSLGEIINQPQHF. Full variable domain (remainder filled in from reference TRBV7-9 and TRBJ1-5): DTGVSQNPRHKITKRGQNVTFRCDPISEHNRLYWYRQTLGQGPEFLTYFQNEAQLEKSRLLSDRFSAERPKGSFSTLEIQRTEQGDSAMYLCASSLGEIINQPQHFGDGTRLSIL.

CDR3 DNA: TGTGCCAGCAGTGACACGCACGGGAGGGGGGCCGGGGAGCTGTTTTTT. This gives the protein CASSDTHGRGAGELFF. The J gene is TRBJ2-2, the V gene TRBV6-4; TRBD2 agrees at 8 bases. V shed 2 bases, J shed 6 bases, and the junction held 8 bases outside the gene matches. Germline V gene lookup returns CDR1 MRHNA and CDR2 SNTAGT. The CDR3 is made up of 16 amino acids.

CDR3 residues: CASSRNPGTKEQFF. The CDR3 DNA reads TGTGCCAGCTCTCGAAATCCCGGGACTAAAGAGCAGTTCTTC. The J gene is TRBJ2-1, the V gene TRBV18; 7 bases map to TRBD2. This CDR3 has 14 amino acids. The junction had 12 bases not matched to a gene; V was cut back by 6 bases and J by 10 bases. Germline CDR1 KGHSH, CDR2 LQKENI.

The chain recombines TRBV19 with TRBJ2-1; 8 nucleotides agree with TRBD2. The V and J ends lost 5 bases and 3 bases, in that order; junction bases with no gene match: 9. Germline CDR1 LNHDA, CDR2 SQIVND (reference sequence). This CDR3 has 16 amino acids. CDR3 amino acids: CASSFKRETIYNEQFF. The CDR3 DNA sequence: TGTGCCAGTAGTTTTAAGCGGGAGACGATCTACAATGAGCAGTTCTTC.

The chain is built from TRBV19 and TRBJ2-7, with D maybe TRBD1 (6 bases). The CDR3 is 13 amino acids. The V gene's germline CDR1 is LNHDA and CDR2 SQIVND (reference sequence). V dropped 8 bases and J dropped 1 base, with 12 bases sitting between them. This chain's CDR3 is CASSGTPSYEQYF. The CDR3 DNA reads as TGTGCCAGTTCCGGGACACCTTCCTACGAGCAGTACTTC.

V is TRBV6-5 and J is TRBJ2-1, with 9 bases lining up with TRBD2. The junction had 12 bases not matched to a gene; V was cut back by 6 bases and J by 9 bases. Looked up from germline, CDR1 is MNHEY and CDR2 is SVGAGI. The CDR3 loop spans 15 amino acids. The CDR3 DNA sequence: TGTGCCAGCAGCCTACTAGCGGGCGCTAGTGGTGAGCAGTTCTTC. It yields the protein CASSLLAGASGEQFF.

The chain couples TRBV7-6 to TRBJ1-6; possible D gene TRBD1, 6 bases. CDR1 and CDR2 from the germline V gene are SGHVS and FNYEAQ. The CDR3 runs to 15 residues. V gave up 3 bases and J gave up 6 bases, with 12 bases separating them. As DNA, the CDR3 is TGTGCCAGCAGCTTCGGGGACACCGTTAATTCACCCCTCCACTTT. It codes for CASSFGDTVNSPLHF.

CDR3 protein: CASSIIGPIDGEQFF. The CDR3 region has the DNA TGTGCCAGTAGTATTATAGGCCCAATAGATGGGGAGCAGTTCTTC. This sequence joins TRBV19 and TRBJ2-1; no firm D call. The CDR3 contains 15 residues. Per germline, CDR1 LNHDA and CDR2 SQIVND (reference sequence). Trimming shortened V by 3 bases and J by 10 bases, and 19 bases separated the two germline ends.

The chain couples TRBV5-1 to TRBJ2-2, with D perhaps given as TRBD1 or TRBD2 (6 bases each). The length of the CDR3 is 16 residues. Trimming removed 2 bases from V and 4 bases from J, with 15 bases in between. CDR1 and CDR2 from the germline V gene are SGHRS and YFSETQ. CDR3 sequence reads: CASSFLQGGVTGELFF. Written as DNA, the CDR3 is TGCGCCAGCAGCTTCCTACAGGGAGGAGTCACCGGGGAGCTGTTTTTT. Full variable domain (missing parts from reference TRBV5-1 and TRBJ2-2): KAGVTQTPRYLIKTRGQQVTLSCSPISGHRSVSWYQQTPGQGLQFLFEYFSETQRNKGNFPGRFSGRQFSNSRSEMNVSTLELGDSALYLCASSFLQGGVTGELFFGEGSRLTVL.

The chain is built from TRBV28 and TRBJ1-2, with TRBD1 as a possible D gene (5 bases). Trimming stripped 3 bases from V and 7 bases from J, with 18 bases between. The CDR3 extends over 15 amino acids. Germline-derived CDR1 and CDR2 are MDHEN and SYDVKM. CDR3 region: CASSFEATGVSGYTF. The CDR3 DNA reads as TGTGCCAGCAGTTTTGAGGCTACGGGGGTCAGTGGCTACACCTTC.

This chain connects TRBV11-3 to TRBJ1-3, with a tentative D call TRBD1 (6 bases). Germline assignment: CDR1 SGHNT and CDR2 YENEEA. This CDR3 comprises 15 residues. Trimming cost V 4 bases and J 4 bases, with 14 bases left between them. The CDR3 DNA reads as TGTGCCAGCAGCTCCTCACAGGGCTTCGGAAACACCATATATTTT. Translated, it gives CASSSSQGFGNTIYF. Combining the CDR3 with reference TRBV11-3 and TRBJ1-3 gives the whole variable domain EAGVVQSPRYKIIEKKQPVAFWCNPISGHNTLYWYLQNLGQGPELLIRYENEEAVDDSQLPKDRFSAERLKGVDSTLKIQPAELGDSAVYLCASSSSQGFGNTIYFGEGSWLTVV.